This T cell receptor beta chain came from a study of OX40 agonist ivuxolimab in advanced cancers. Study-level background: Treatment of patients was with ivuxolimab, an agonistic anti-OX40 (CD134) antibody.

Samples were taken at baseline and on day 1 of cycles 4 and 7. The repertoire was sequenced with immunoSEQ multiplex PCR; TCRdb's copy has only in-frame clones and lacks some. The profile covers 65,000 to 75,000 clones, with roughly 85% appearing a single time and around 2% taken by the ten largest. Study-level points and caveats: Partial responders receiving 0.1-3.0 mg/kg showed among the lowest clonal expansion.

About this clone itself: Its antigen remains unknown.

CDR1 MNHNS and CDR2 SASEGT come from the germline V gene. The V gene end was trimmed by 6 bases and the J gene end by 8 bases; junction bases not matched to a gene: 15. The CDR3 has 15 amino acids. V is TRBV6-1 and J is TRBJ1-2; TRBD1 aligns across 7 bases. The input for sequencing was CD4+ or CD8+ T cells sorted from blood, taken in a trial of the OX40 agonist ivuxolimab. This clonotype originated in an adult with an advanced solid tumor such as melanoma, head and neck, liver or kidney cancer. The CDR3, as DNA: TGTGCCAGCAGGTCCGCCGGGACAGCCACTTGGGGCTACACCTTC. This codes for CASRSAGTATWGYTF.